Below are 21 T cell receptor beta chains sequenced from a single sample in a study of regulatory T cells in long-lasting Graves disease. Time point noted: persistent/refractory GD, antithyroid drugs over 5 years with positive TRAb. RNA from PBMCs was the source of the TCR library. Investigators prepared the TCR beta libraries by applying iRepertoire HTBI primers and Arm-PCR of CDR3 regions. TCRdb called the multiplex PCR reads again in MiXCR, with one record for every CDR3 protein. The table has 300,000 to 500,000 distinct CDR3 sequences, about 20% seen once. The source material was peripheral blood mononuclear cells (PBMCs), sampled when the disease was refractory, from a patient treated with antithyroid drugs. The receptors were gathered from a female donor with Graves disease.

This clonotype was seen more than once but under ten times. CDR3 nucleotides: TGCAGTGCTAGAGCGGGAGAGAAAGTGACCGGGGAGCTGTTTTTT. Protein sequence: CSARAGEKVTGELFF. This chain links TRBV20-1 with TRBJ2-2; D is perhaps TRBD2 (6 bases). Germline values: CDR1 DFQATT, CDR2 SNEGSKA (reference sequence). The length of the CDR3 is 15 residues. Trimming shortened V by 1 base and J by 5 bases, and 14 bases separated the two germline ends.

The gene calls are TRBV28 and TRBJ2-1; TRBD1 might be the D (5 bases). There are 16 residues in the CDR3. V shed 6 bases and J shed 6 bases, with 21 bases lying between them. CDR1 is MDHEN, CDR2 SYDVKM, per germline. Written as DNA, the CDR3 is TGTGCCAGCAGCCAAGAACGGCCAGCAGGGCTCAATGAGCAGTTCTTC. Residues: CASSQERPAGLNEQFF.

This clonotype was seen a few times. Here the CDR3 reads CASSLGGGELGNTEAFF. CDR3 nucleotide sequence: TGTGCCAGCAGCTTAGGGGGGGGGGAACTAGGCAACACTGAAGCTTTCTTT. V usage is TRBV7-9 and J usage is TRBJ1-1, with a tentative D call TRBD1 (5 bases). V lost 1 base to trimming and J lost 2 bases, with 17 bases between them. Germline values: CDR1 SEHNR, CDR2 FQNEAQ (reference sequence). The CDR3 runs 17 residues.

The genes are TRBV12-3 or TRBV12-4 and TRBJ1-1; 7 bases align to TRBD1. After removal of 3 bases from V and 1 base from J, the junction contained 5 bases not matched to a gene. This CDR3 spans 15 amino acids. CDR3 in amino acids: CASSLTGSRNTEAFF. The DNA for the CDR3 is TGTGCCAGCAGTTTGACAGGGTCCAGGAACACTGAAGCTTTCTTT.

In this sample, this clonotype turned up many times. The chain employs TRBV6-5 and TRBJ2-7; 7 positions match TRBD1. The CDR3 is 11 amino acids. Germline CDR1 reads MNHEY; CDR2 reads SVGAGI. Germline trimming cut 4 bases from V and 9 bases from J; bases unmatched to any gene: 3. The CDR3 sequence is CASSSTGVQYF. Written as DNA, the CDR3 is TGTGCCAGCAGTTCAACAGGGGTGCAGTACTTC.

CDR3 DNA sequence: TGTGCCAGCAGTTATAGAGGTTTTTCTAATTCCTACGAGCAGTACTTC. Its protein product is CASSYRGFSNSYEQYF. The chain uses TRBV6-5 and TRBJ2-7; D is unresolved. Germline V gene sequence: CDR1 MNHEY, CDR2 SVGAGI. Trimming took 3 bases from V and 1 from J, leaving 16 bases between them. This CDR3 spans 16 amino acids.

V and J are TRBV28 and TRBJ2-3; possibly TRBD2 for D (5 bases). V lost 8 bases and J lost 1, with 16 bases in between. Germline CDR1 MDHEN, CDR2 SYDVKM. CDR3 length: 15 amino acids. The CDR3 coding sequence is TGTGCCAGCGCTTCTCCCGGGGTCGGCACAGATACGCAGTATTTT. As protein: CASASPGVGTDTQYF.

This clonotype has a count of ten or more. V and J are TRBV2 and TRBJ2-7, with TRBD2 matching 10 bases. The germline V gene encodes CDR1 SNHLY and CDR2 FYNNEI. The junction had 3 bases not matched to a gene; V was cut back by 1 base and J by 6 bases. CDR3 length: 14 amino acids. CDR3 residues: CASSEGLAGAEQYF. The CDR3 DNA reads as TGTGCCAGCAGTGAAGGCCTAGCGGGAGCCGAGCAGTACTTC.

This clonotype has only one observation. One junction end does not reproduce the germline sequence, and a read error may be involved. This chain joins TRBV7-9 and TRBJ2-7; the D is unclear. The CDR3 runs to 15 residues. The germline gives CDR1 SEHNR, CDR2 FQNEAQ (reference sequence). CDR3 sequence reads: CDSSPSQSLNYEQYF. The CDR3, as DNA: TGTGACAGCAGCCCCTCCCAGTCCCTTAACTACGAGCAGTACTTC.

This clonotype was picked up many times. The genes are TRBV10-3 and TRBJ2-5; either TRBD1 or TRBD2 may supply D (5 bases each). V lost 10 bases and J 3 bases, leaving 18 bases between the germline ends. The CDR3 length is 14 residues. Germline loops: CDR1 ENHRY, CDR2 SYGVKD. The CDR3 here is CASTPGQQKETQYF. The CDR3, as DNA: TGTGCCAGTACCCCGGGGCAGCAAAAAGAGACCCAGTACTTC.

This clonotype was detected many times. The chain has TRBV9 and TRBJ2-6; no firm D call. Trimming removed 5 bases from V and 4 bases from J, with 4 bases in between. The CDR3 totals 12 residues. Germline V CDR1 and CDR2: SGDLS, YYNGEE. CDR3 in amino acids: CASSAGANVLTF. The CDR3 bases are TGTGCCAGCAGTGCGGGGGCCAACGTCCTGACTTTC. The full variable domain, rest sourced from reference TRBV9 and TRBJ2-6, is DSGVTQTPKHLITATGQRVTLRCSPRSGDLSVYWYQQSLDQGLQFLIQYYNGEERAKGNILERFSAQQFPDLHSELNLSSLELGDSALYFCASSAGANVLTFGAGSRLTVL.

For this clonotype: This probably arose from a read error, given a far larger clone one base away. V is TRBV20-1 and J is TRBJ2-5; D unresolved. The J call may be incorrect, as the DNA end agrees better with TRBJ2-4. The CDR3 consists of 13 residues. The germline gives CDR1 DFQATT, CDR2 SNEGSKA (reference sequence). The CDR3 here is CSASPELLSIQYF. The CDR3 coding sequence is TGCAGTGCTAGCCCGGAGCTGTTGAGCATTCAGTACTTC.

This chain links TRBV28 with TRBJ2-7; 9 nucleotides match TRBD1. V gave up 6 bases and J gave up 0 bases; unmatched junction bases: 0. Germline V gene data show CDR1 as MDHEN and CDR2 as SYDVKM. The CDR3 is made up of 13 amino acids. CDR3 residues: CASRQGASYEQYF. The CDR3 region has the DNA TGTGCCAGCAGACAGGGGGCCTCCTACGAGCAGTACTTC.

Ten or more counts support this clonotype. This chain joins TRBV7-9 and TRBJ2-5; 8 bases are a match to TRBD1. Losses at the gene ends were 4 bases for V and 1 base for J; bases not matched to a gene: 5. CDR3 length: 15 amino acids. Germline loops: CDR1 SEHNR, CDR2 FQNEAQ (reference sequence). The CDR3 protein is CASSSLTGVQETQYF. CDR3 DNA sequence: TGTGCCAGCAGCTCCTTGACAGGGGTCCAAGAGACCCAGTACTTC.

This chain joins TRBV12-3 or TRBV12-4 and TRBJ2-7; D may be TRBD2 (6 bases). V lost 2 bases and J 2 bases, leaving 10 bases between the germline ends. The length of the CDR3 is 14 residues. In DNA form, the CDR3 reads TGTGCCAGCAGTTTATCCGGGACTCCCTACGAGCAGTACTTC. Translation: CASSLSGTPYEQYF.

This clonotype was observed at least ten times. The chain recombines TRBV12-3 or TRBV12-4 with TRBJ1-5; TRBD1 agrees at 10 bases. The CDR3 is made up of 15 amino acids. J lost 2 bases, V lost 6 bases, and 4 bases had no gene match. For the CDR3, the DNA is TGTGCCAGCAGCCGGGACAGGGGAGGCAATCAGCCCCAGCATTTT. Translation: CASSRDRGGNQPQHF.

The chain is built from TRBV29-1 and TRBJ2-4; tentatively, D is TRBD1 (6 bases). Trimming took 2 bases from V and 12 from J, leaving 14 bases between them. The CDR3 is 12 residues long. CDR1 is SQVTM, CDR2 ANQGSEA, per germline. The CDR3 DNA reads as TGCAGCGTTGAACAGACAGGATCAGCTCAGTACTTC. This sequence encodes CSVEQTGSAQYF.

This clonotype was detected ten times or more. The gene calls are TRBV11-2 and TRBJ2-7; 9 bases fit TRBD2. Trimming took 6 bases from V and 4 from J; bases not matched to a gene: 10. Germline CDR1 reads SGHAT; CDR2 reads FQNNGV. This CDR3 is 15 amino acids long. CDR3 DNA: TGTGCCAGCAGTATCCCCGGACTAGCGATTTACGAGCAGTACTTC. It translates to CASSIPGLAIYEQYF.

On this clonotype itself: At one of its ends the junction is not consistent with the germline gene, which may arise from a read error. The CDR3 spells CAGSLGLAGGEQYF. In nucleotides, the CDR3 is TGTGCCGGCAGCCTTGGACTAGCGGGAGGTGAGCAGTACTTC. The chain combines TRBV7-9 with TRBJ2-7, with 14 bases fitting TRBD2. Germline V gene sequence: CDR1 SEHNR, CDR2 FQNEAQ (reference sequence). The CDR3 loop spans 14 amino acids.

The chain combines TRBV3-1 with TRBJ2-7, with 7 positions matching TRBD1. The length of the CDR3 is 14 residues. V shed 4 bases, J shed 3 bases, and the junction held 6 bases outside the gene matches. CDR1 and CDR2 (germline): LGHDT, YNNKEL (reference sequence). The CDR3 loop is CASSRRGTVYEQYF. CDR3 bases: TGTGCCAGCAGCCGAAGGGGGACAGTCTACGAGCAGTACTTC.

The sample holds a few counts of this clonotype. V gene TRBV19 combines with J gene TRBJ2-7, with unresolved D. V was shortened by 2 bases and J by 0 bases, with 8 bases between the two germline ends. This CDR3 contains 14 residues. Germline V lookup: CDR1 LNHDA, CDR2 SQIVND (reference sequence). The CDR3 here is CASSIYDNSYEQYF. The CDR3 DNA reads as TGTGCCAGTAGTATATACGACAACTCCTACGAGCAGTACTTC.